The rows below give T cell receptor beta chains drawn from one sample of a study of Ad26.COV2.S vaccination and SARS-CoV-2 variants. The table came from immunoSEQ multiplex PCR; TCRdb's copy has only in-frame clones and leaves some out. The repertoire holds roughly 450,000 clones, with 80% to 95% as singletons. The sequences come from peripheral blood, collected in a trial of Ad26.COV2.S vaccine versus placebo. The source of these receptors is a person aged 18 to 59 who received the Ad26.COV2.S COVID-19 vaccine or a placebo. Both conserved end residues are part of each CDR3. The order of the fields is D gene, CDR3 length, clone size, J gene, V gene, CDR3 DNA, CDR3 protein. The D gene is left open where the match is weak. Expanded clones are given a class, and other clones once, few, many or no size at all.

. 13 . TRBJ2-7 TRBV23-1 TGCGCCAGCAGTCAATCGGCTAGCTACGAGCAGTACTTC CASSQSASYEQYF
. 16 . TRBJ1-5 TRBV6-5 TGTGCCAGCAGTTATTCCGGGACGGTGCCCTATCAGCCCCAGCATTTT CASSYSGTVPYQPQHF
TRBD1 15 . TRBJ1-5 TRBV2 TGTGCCAGCAGGCACGACAGGGGGTATAATCAGCCCCAGCATTTT CASRHDRGYNQPQHF
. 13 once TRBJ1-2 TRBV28 TGTGCCAGCAGTTTTGGGCAGGACTATGGCTACACCTTC CASSFGQDYGYTF